These T cell receptor beta chains were read from a single sample in a study of T cell repertoires in cytomegalovirus infection. One entry per CDR3 protein results from TCRdb running MiXCR on the reads. In the table there are some 700,000 distinct CDR3 sequences, roughly 30% of which are singletons. The antigens for these receptors are not known. The source material was cultured PBMCs, sampled from culture after CMV antigen stimulation. Receptor source: a human donor in good health (CMV status not recorded). Some clones in this sample may be carry-over from other donors' samples. The CDR3 runs from the conserved cysteine through the conserved F or W. A D gene is named only where the DNA matches it firmly. Part of the rows lack a size; the others show once, few, many or a class for expanded clones.

d_call | clone_size | j_call | cdr3_length | v_call | cdr3_nt | cdr3_aa
TRBD2 | NA | TRBJ2-7 | 15 | TRBV19 | TGTGCCAGTAAACGGGCAACGGGAGGCGCCTACGAGCAGTACTTC | CASKRATGGAYEQYF
NA | many | TRBJ1-5 | 15 | TRBV7-2 | TGTGCCAGCAGCCCCGTACAGGGAGTCAATCAGCCCCAGCATTTT | CASSPVQGVNQPQHF
NA | few | TRBJ2-6 | 16 | TRBV6-2/TRBV6-3 | TGTGCCAGCTCACCCCTCCTTACTGGTTGGTCCAACGTCCTGACTTTC | CASSPLLTGWSNVLTF
NA | few | TRBJ2-5 | 13 | TRBV19 | TGTGCCAGTAGTATCTCCCACCAAGAGACCCAGTACTTC | CASSISHQETQYF
TRBD2 | few | TRBJ2-3 | 17 | TRBV28 | TGTGCCAGCAGTTTGGGGTTTTCTAGCGGCAATCAGAATACGCAGTATTTT | CASSLGFSSGNQNTQYF
NA | NA | TRBJ1-5 | 15 | TRBV7-2 | TGTGCCAGCAGCTTACGTGGGGCAGGGGACCAGCACCAGCATTTT | CASSLRGAGDQHQHF
NA | NA | TRBJ2-5 | 13 | TRBV6-6 | TGTGCCAGCAACGTCCGGATTCAAGAGACCCAGTACTTC | CASNVRIQETQYF
TRBD1 | NA | TRBJ1-1 | 17 | TRBV18 | TGTGCCAGCTCGCCATCAGTAGGGGGCACTTCGAGCACTGAAGCTTTCTTT | CASSPSVGGTSSTEAFF
TRBD1 | NA | TRBJ1-6 | 16 | TRBV19 | TGTGCCAGTAGTCGCACAGGGGACTCCTATAATTCACCCCTCCACTTT | CASSRTGDSYNSPLHF
NA | few | TRBJ1-5 | 14 | TRBV7-2 | TGTGCCAGCAGCTTAGTTGACGGGAATCAGCCCCAGCATTTT | CASSLVDGNQPQHF
TRBD2 | NA | TRBJ2-7 | 15 | TRBV3-1 | TGTGCCAGCAGCCGGCCGGGACTAGCTGTTAACGAGCAGTACTTC | CASSRPGLAVNEQYF
NA | NA | TRBJ2-5 | 12 | TRBV24-1 | TGTGCCACCAGTGATCACGGGGAGACCCAGTACTTC | CATSDHGETQYF
TRBD2 | few | TRBJ2-5 | 17 | TRBV20-1 | TGCAGTGCTTCGTCCCGACTAGCGGGTACGCCCCCGAGGACCCAGTACTTC | CSASSRLAGTPPRTQYF
TRBD1 | many | TRBJ1-1 | 16 | TRBV7-2 | TGTGCCAGCAGCCCCTCCCCGACAGGGGTGAACACTGAAGCTTTCTTT | CASSPSPTGVNTEAFF
TRBD2 | NA | TRBJ2-7 | 15 | TRBV18 | TGTGCCAGCTCACCCGGGACTAGCGGGAGTAACGAGCAGTACTTC | CASSPGTSGSNEQYF
TRBD2 | NA | TRBJ2-1 | 19 | TRBV7-6 | TGTGCCAGCAGCCCTCGCTTTAGCGGGAGGGATCCCTCCTACAATGAGCAGTCCTTC | CASSPRFSGRDPSYNEQSF
NA | NA | TRBJ1-2 | 16 | TRBV5-4 | TGTGCCAGCAGCTTGGCCCCGACTGAGGGGAACTATGGCTACACCTTC | CASSLAPTEGNYGYTF
TRBD2 | NA | TRBJ2-1 | 18 | TRBV10-3 | TGTGCCATCAGTGAGATGGTTAGCGGGAGGGCCTCCTACAATGAGCAGTTCTTC | CAISEMVSGRASYNEQFF
TRBD1 | few | TRBJ2-7 | 14 | TRBV7-9 | TGTGCCAGCAGCGTCGACAGGGACATGGACGAGCAGTACTTC | CASSVDRDMDEQYF
TRBD2 | NA | TRBJ2-7 | 16 | TRBV6-1 | TGTGCCAGCAGTAAGGGACTAGCGGGAGTTAACTACGAGCAGTACTTC | CASSKGLAGVNYEQYF
NA | many | TRBJ2-1 | 15 | TRBV7-2 | TGTGCCAGCAGCCCCCGGCTAGCCGGGAACAATGAGCAGTTCTTC | CASSPRLAGNNEQFF
NA | NA | TRBJ1-4 | 14 | TRBV5-1 | TGCGCCAGCAGATCCGGTACCACTAATGAAAAACTGTTTTTT | CASRSGTTNEKLFF
NA | NA | TRBJ2-4 | 14 | TRBV7-2 | TGTGCCACCCGGCCGAACTTAGCCAAAAACATTCAGTACTTC | CATRPNLAKNIQYF
NA | NA | TRBJ1-1 | 12 | TRBV7-9 | TGTGCCAGGAGCCCGTGGGGGCGACGGGCTTTCTTT | CARSPWGRRAFF
TRBD1 | many | TRBJ1-5 | 18 | TRBV7-6 | TGTGCCAGCAGCTTAGTTCCCCCAGGGGGAGGTAGCAATCAGCCCCAGCATTTT | CASSLVPPGGGSNQPQHF
NA | few | TRBJ2-3 | 16 | TRBV10-2 | TGCGCCAGCAGTGAGTGGGGGCCCGAGTTAACAGATACGCAGTATTTT | CASSEWGPELTDTQYF
NA | NA | TRBJ1-2 | 12 | TRBV7-8 | TGTGCCGCCACCCCGGACAAGATATTCTACACCTTC | CAATPDKIFYTF
TRBD2 | few | TRBJ2-3 | 17 | TRBV12-3/TRBV12-4 | TGTGCCAGCAGTTTAAATGTCGGGAGGGCTAGCACAGATACGCAGTATTTT | CASSLNVGRASTDTQYF
TRBD1 | few | TRBJ1-5 | 19 | TRBV28 | TGTGCCAGCAGTCTTAAGTTCTGGTTCGGACAGGGATTACGGCAGCCCCAGCATTTT | CASSLKFWFGQGLRQPQHF
TRBD2 | NA | TRBJ2-7 | 18 | TRBV10-3 | TGTGCCATCAGTCTTGATACTAGCGGGGGGTCGAGCTCCTACGAGCAGTACTTC | CAISLDTSGGSSSYEQYF
NA | NA | TRBJ2-1 | 15 | TRBV28 | TGTGCCAGCAGCCCCGCTGGGCTAACCTACAATGAGCAGTTCTTC | CASSPAGLTYNEQFF
NA | few | TRBJ2-7 | 13 | TRBV7-2 | TGTGCCAGCAGCCTAATTAAGAACTACGAGCAGTACTTC | CASSLIKNYEQYF
NA | NA | TRBJ1-4 | 14 | TRBV20-1 | TGCAGTGCTCAACCCCTAGGGGAAGGGGAAAAACTGTTTTTT | CSAQPLGEGEKLFF
TRBD1 | few | TRBJ2-3 | 17 | TRBV7-9 | TGTGCCAGCAGCGCCCCGCCGACAGGGGTAGGGGCAGATACGCAGTATTTT | CASSAPPTGVGADTQYF
NA | NA | TRBJ2-7 | 12 | TRBV6-1 | TGTGCCAGCAACTCTGTACCTAACGAGCAGTACTTC | CASNSVPNEQYF
NA | NA | TRBJ2-3 | 15 | TRBV27 | TGTGCCAGCCCTATGGCTAGAGGGAGCACAGATACGCAGTATTTT | CASPMARGSTDTQYF
NA | NA | TRBJ2-2 | 16 | TRBV5-1 | TGCGCCAGCAGGCTGAGAGGGGCACCAGACACCGGGGAGCTGTTTTTT | CASRLRGAPDTGELFF
TRBD1 | few | TRBJ1-4 | 19 | TRBV28 | TGTGCCAGCAGTTTACTCCTCGACAGGGCACTGATCCTAAGCGAAAAACTGTTTTTT | CASSLLLDRALILSEKLFF
NA | NA | TRBJ2-1 | 16 | TRBV20-1 | TGCAGTGCGCGCCGGGTCGGGAATTCGTTCGTGGGTGAGCAGTTCTTC | CSARRVGNSFVGEQFF
TRBD2 | NA | TRBJ2-3 | 18 | TRBV7-9 | TGTGCCAGCAGCCCTGGGACTAGCGGGAGGGAAAGCACAGATACGCAGTATTTT | CASSPGTSGRESTDTQYF
TRBD2 | few | TRBJ2-1 | 16 | TRBV7-9 | TGTGCCAGCAGCAGGACTAGCGGGACGAACTACAATGAGCAGTTCTTC | CASSRTSGTNYNEQFF
TRBD1 | NA | TRBJ1-5 | 18 | TRBV27 | TGTGCCAGCAGTTTTATCGGAAGGGGACAGCTTCTCAATCAGCCCCAGCATTTT | CASSFIGRGQLLNQPQHF
TRBD2 | NA | TRBJ2-7 | 15 | TRBV5-3 | TGTGCCAGCGGTCCGGGACTAGCGGGTTTCTACGAGCAGTACTTC | CASGPGLAGFYEQYF
TRBD2 | NA | TRBJ2-5 | 14 | TRBV10-3 | TGTGCCATCAGATTTAGCGGGGATACCGAGACCCAGTACTTC | CAIRFSGDTETQYF
NA | NA | TRBJ1-5 | 14 | TRBV7-8 | TGTGCCAGCAGCCGGGACGGAGGGTACAAACCCCAGCATTTT | CASSRDGGYKPQHF
NA | NA | TRBJ2-7 | 13 | TRBV20-1 | TGCAGTGCTAGACCACCAACGGCCTACGAGCAGTACTTC | CSARPPTAYEQYF
NA | NA | TRBJ2-2 | 15 | TRBV4-3 | TGCGCCAGCAGCCGATATCTAGAGCTCACCGGGGAGCTGTTTTTT | CASSRYLELTGELFF
TRBD2 | NA | TRBJ2-1 | 16 | TRBV10-3 | TGTGCCATCAGTGAGTGGGGACTAGCGGGAGCGTCTGAGCAGTTCTTC | CAISEWGLAGASEQFF